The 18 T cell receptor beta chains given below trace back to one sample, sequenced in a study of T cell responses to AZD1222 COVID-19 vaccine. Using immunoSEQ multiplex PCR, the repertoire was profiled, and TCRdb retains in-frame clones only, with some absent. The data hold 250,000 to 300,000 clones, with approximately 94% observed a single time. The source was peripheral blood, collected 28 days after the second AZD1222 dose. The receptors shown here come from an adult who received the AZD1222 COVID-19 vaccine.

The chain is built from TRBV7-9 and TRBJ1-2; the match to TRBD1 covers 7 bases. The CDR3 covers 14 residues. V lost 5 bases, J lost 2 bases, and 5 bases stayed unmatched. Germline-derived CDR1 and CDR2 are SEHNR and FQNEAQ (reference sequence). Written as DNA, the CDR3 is TGTGCCAGCAGCCCCGGGACAGTGAACTATGGCTACACCTTC. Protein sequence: CASSPGTVNYGYTF.

The CDR3 region is CASSKGRQNTEAFF. CDR3 bases: TGTGCCAGCTCAAAGGGACGGCAGAACACTGAAGCTTTCTTT. This chain uses TRBV11-1 with TRBJ1-1; perhaps TRBD1 as D (5 bases). Trimming left V 8 bases short and J 1 base short, with 14 bases between. The CDR3 is 14 residues long. Per the germline V gene, CDR1 is SGHAT and CDR2 is FQDESV (reference sequence).

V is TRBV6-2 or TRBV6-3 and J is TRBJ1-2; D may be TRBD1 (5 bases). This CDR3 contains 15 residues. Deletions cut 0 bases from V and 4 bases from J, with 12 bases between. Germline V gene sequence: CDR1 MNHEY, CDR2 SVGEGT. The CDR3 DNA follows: TGTGCCAGCAGTTACTCGAAGGGGCTCGGCTATGGCTACACCTTC. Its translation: CASSYSKGLGYGYTF.

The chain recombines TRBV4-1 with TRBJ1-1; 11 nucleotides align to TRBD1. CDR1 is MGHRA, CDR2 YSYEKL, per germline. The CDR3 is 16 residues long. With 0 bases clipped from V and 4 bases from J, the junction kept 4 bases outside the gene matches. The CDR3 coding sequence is TGCGCCAGCAGCCAAGATCAGGGGACAGGGGGCACTGAAGCTTTCTTT. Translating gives CASSQDQGTGGTEAFF.

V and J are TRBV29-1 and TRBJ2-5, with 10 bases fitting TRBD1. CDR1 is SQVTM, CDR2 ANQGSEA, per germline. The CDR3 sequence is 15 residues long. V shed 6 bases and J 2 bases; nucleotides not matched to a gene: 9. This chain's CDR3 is CSVERTGGGQETQYF. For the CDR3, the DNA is TGCAGCGTGGAAAGGACAGGGGGGGGACAAGAGACCCAGTACTTC.

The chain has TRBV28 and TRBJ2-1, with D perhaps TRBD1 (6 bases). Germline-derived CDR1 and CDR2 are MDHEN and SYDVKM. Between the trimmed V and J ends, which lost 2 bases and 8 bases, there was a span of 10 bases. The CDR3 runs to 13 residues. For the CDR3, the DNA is TGTGCCAGCAGTTTAGTCAGGGGAGATGAGCAGTTCTTC. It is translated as CASSLVRGDEQFF. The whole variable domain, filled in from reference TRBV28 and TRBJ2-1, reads DVKVTQSSRYLVKRTGEKVFLECVQDMDHENMFWYRQDPGLGLRLIYFSYDVKMKEKGDIPEGYSVSREKKERFSLILESASTNQTSMYLCASSLVRGDEQFFGPGTRLTVL.

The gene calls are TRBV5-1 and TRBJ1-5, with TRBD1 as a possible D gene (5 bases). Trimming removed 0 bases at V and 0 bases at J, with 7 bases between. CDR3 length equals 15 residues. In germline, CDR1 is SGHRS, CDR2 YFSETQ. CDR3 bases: TGCGCCAGCAGCTTGGTGGGGGATAGCAATCAGCCCCAGCATTTT. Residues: CASSLVGDSNQPQHF.

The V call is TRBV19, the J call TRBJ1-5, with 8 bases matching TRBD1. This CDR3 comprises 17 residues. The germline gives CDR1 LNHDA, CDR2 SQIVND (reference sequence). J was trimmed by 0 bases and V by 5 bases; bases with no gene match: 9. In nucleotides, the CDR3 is TGTGCCAGTAGTGGACAGGGCCTACTCTATAGCAATCAGCCCCAGCATTTT. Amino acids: CASSGQGLLYSNQPQHF.

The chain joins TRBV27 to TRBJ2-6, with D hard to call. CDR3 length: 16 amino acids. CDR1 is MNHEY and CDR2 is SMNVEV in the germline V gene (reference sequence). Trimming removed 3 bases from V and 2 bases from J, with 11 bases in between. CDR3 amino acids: CASSLEYTPGANVLTF. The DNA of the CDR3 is TGTGCCAGCAGTTTGGAATACACCCCTGGGGCCAACGTCCTGACTTTC.

CDR3 sequence reads: CASNPRGENTEAFF. CDR3 coding DNA: TGTGCCAGCAACCCACGGGGGGAGAACACTGAAGCTTTCTTT. V is TRBV6-6 and J is TRBJ1-1; TRBD1 might be the D (5 bases). CDR3 length: 14 amino acids. Trimming shortened V by 7 bases and J by 1 base, and 13 bases separated the two germline ends. Per the germline V gene, CDR1 is MNHNY and CDR2 is SVGAGI (reference sequence).

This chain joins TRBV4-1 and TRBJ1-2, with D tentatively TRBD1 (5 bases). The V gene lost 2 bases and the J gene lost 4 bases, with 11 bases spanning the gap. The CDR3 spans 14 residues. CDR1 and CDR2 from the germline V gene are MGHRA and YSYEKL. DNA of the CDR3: TGCGCCAGCAGCCAAACCTCAGGGCTCTATGGCTACACCTTC. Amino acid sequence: CASSQTSGLYGYTF.

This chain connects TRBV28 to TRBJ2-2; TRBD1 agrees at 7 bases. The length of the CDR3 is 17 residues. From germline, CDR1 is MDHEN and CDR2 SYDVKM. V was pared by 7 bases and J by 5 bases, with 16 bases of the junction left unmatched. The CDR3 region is CASTPAHTGAETGELFF. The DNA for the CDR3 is TGTGCCAGCACCCCGGCCCACACAGGGGCCGAAACCGGGGAGCTGTTTTTT.

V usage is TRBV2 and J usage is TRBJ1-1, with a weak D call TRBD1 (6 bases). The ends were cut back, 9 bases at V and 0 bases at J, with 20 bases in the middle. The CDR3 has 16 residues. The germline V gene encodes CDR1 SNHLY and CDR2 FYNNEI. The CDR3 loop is CARVGRGGSMNTEAFF. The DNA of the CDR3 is TGTGCCAGGGTCGGGAGAGGGGGTTCCATGAACACTGAAGCTTTCTTT.

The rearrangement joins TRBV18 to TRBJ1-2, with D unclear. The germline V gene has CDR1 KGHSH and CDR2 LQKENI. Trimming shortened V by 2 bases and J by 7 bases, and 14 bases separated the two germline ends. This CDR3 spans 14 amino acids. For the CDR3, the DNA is TGTGCCAGCTCACCAGCGGGCCGGGAAGGTGGCTACACCTTC. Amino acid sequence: CASSPAGREGGYTF. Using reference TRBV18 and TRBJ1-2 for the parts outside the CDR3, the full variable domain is NAGVMQNPRHLVRRRGQEARLRCSPMKGHSHVYWYRQLPEEGLKFMVYLQKENIIDESGMPKERFSAEFPKEGPSILRIQQVVRGDSAAYFCASSPAGREGGYTFGSGTRLTVV.

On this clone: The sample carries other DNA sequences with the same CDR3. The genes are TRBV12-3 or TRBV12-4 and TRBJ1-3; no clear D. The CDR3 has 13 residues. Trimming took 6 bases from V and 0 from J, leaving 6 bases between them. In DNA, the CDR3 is TGTGCCAGCAGCCTTTCCTCTGGAAACACCATATATTTT. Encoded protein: CASSLSSGNTIYF.

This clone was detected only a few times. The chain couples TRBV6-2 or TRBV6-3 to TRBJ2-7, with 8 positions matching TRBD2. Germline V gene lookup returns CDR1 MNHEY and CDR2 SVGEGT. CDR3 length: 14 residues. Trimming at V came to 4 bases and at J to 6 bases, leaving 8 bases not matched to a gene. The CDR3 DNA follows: TGTGCCAGCAGTTCCTTAACAGGGACTAGCGAGCAGTACTTC. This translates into CASSSLTGTSEQYF.

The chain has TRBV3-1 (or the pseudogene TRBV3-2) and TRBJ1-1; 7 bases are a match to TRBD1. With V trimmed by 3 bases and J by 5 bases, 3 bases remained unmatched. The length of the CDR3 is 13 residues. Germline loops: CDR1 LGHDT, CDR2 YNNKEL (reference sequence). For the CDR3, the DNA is TGTGCCAGCAGCCAGACGACAGGGACTGAAGCTTTCTTT. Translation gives CASSQTTGTEAFF.

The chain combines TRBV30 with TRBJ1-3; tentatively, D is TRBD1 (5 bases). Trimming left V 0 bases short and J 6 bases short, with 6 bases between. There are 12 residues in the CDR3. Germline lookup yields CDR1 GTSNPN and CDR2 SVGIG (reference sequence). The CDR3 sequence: CAWSVGENTIYF. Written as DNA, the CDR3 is TGTGCCTGGAGTGTAGGGGAAAACACCATATATTTT.